One and the same sample provided the 20 T cell receptor beta chains below, sequenced in a study of response to subunit inactivated influenza vaccine. TCRdb fed the RT-PCR reads into MiXCR, producing one record per CDR3 protein. The profile shows over 800,000 distinct CDR3 sequences, about 20% of them singletons. The sample in question was PBMCs from blood, obtained 5 to 6 days after vaccination. The receptors were sampled from a man aged 50 or older who received an inactivated influenza vaccine.

This clonotype was seen a handful of times. The chain combines TRBV28 with TRBJ2-1; TRBD2 aligns across 11 bases. Germline assignment: CDR1 MDHEN and CDR2 SYDVKM. Losses at the gene ends were 2 bases for V and 7 bases for J; bases not matched to a gene: 19. The CDR3 sequence is 20 residues long. The CDR3 here is CASSLNFMGSGGALRNEQFF. DNA of the CDR3: TGTGCCAGCAGTTTAAATTTTATGGGTAGCGGGGGGGCCCTAAGGAATGAGCAGTTCTTC.

This clonotype was recorded a few times. The chain joins TRBV29-1 to TRBJ2-7, with D hard to call. Germline V gene lookup returns CDR1 SQVTM and CDR2 ANQGSEA. The CDR3 is 14 amino acids. Trimming took 4 bases from V and 2 from J, leaving 15 bases between them. CDR3 loop: CSVGSLGTPYEQYF. CDR3 nucleotide sequence: TGCAGCGTTGGTTCGTTGGGCACTCCCTACGAGCAGTACTTC.

CDR3 DNA sequence: TGCGCCAGCAGCACCGGCCACCTGGCCGGGGAGCTGTTTTTT. It is translated as CASSTGHLAGELFF. The rearrangement uses TRBV5-1 and TRBJ2-2; D not certain. Germline lookup yields CDR1 SGHRS and CDR2 YFSETQ. The CDR3 has 14 residues. Trimming stripped 4 bases from V and 6 bases from J, with 13 bases between.

This clonotype was detected only a few times. The genes are TRBV28 and TRBJ1-2; the D gene is possibly TRBD1 (6 bases). Germline V gene sequence: CDR1 MDHEN, CDR2 SYDVKM. V gave up 7 bases and J gave up 4 bases, with 7 bases separating them. The CDR3 sequence is 11 residues long. The CDR3 here is CASTGVYGYTF. In DNA, the CDR3 is TGTGCCAGCACAGGGGTCTATGGCTACACCTTC.

CDR3 in amino acids: CASSLLGAREQFF. The CDR3 bases are TGTGCCAGCAGCTTATTGGGGGCTCGAGAGCAGTTCTTC. The rearrangement joins TRBV7-8 to TRBJ2-1; D may be TRBD1 (6 bases). CDR1 SGHVS and CDR2 FQNEAQ come from the germline V gene. CDR3 length: 13 residues. Trimming left V 2 bases short and J 10 bases short, with 12 bases between.

This chain links TRBV6-2 or TRBV6-3 with TRBJ1-6; D perhaps matches TRBD1 (5 bases). The germline V gene has CDR1 MNHEY and CDR2 SVGEGT. The germline V and J ends were trimmed by 6 bases and 10 bases, with 13 bases remaining between them. The CDR3 totals 13 residues. CDR3 DNA: TGTGCCAGCAGGCAGGCCAGGGTCTCACCCCTCCACTTT. Translated: CASRQARVSPLHF.

This clonotype was observed a handful of times. The rearrangement links TRBV30 to TRBJ1-2, with a tentative D call TRBD1 (6 bases). V was shortened by 0 bases and J by 0 bases, with 8 bases between the two germline ends. The length of the CDR3 is 14 residues. In germline, CDR1 is GTSNPN, CDR2 SVGIG (reference sequence). The CDR3 DNA reads TGTGCCTGGAGTGTTCACAGGGCTAACTATGGCTACACCTTC. Translated, it gives CAWSVHRANYGYTF.

This clonotype has more than one count but fewer than ten. The chain uses TRBV7-2 and TRBJ2-5; tentatively, D is TRBD1 or TRBD2 (5 bases each). CDR3 length: 16 residues. Germline V gene data show CDR1 as SGHTA and CDR2 as FQGNSA. Deletions cut 1 base from V and 1 base from J, with 13 bases between. In DNA form, the CDR3 reads TGTGCCAGCAGCTTAGTCCCTTATGGGGGCCAAGAGACCCAGTACTTC. Translated, it gives CASSLVPYGGQETQYF.

The rearrangement uses TRBV29-1 and TRBJ2-7; D tentatively reads TRBD1 or TRBD2 (5 bases each). Germline-derived CDR1 and CDR2 are SQVTM and ANQGSEA. CDR3 size: 14 residues. Trimming took 6 bases from V and 0 from J, leaving 15 bases between them. Written as DNA, the CDR3 is TGCAGCGTAGAGGGGTGGGGAAGCTCCTACGAGCAGTACTTC. Its protein product is CSVEGWGSSYEQYF.

This clonotype was observed a handful of times. The chain is built from TRBV7-2 and TRBJ2-5; tentatively, D is TRBD2 (5 bases). Germline assignment: CDR1 SGHTA and CDR2 FQGNSA. The CDR3 is 14 residues long. Trimming took 2 bases from V and 2 from J, leaving 9 bases between them. CDR3 sequence reads: CASSLRELQETQYF. The CDR3 bases are TGTGCCAGCAGCTTAAGGGAGTTACAAGAGACCCAGTACTTC.

This clonotype turned up a few times. This chain uses TRBV10-1 with TRBJ2-3; 8 nucleotides match TRBD2. The germline V gene has CDR1 WNHNN and CDR2 SYGVQD (reference sequence). Trimming cost V 6 bases and J 2 bases; bases outside gene matches: 10. The CDR3 has 16 residues. Here the CDR3 DNA reads TGCGCCAGCAGAGGCGGTGGAGCGGGGGACACAGATACGCAGTATTTT. Protein sequence: CASRGGGAGDTDTQYF.

This chain uses TRBV6-2 or TRBV6-3 with TRBJ2-7; 11 bases are a match to TRBD1. Germline values: CDR1 MNHEY, CDR2 SVGEGT. The junction had 4 bases not matched to a gene; V was cut back by 2 bases and J by 4 bases. The CDR3 has 15 residues. The chain's CDR3 is CASSYRTGGDYEQYF. The CDR3 DNA is TGTGCCAGCAGTTACAGGACAGGGGGCGATTACGAGCAGTACTTC.

This chain joins TRBV6-5 and TRBJ2-7, with D possibly matching TRBD2 (6 bases). The V end was cut by 2 bases, the J end by 3 bases, with 14 bases between. The CDR3 is made up of 15 amino acids. Germline CDR1 is MNHEY and CDR2 is SVGAGI. Here the CDR3 DNA reads TGTGCCAGCAGTTACGGGGACTCTCGGGTCTACGAGCAGTACTTC. Amino acid sequence: CASSYGDSRVYEQYF.

This clonotype was picked up a small number of times. The chain uses TRBV5-6 and TRBJ2-1; D perhaps matches TRBD2 (6 bases). Trimming removed 0 bases at V and 0 bases at J, with 10 bases between. Germline CDR1 and CDR2: SGHDT and YYEEEE. The CDR3 has 16 residues. The CDR3 loop reads CASSLARGSSYNEQFF. DNA for the CDR3: TGTGCCAGCAGCTTGGCCCGGGGGAGCTCCTACAATGAGCAGTTCTTC. Filled out from reference TRBV5-6 and TRBJ2-1, the complete variable domain reads DAGVTQSPTHLIKTRGQQVTLRCSPKSGHDTVSWYQQALGQGPQFIFQYYEEEERQRGNFPDRFSGHQFPNYSSELNVNALLLGDSALYLCASSLARGSSYNEQFFGPGTRLTVL.

This clonotype appeared a few times. The V and J genes are TRBV12-3 or TRBV12-4 and TRBJ2-6; D call uncertain. V lost 3 bases to trimming and J lost 4 bases, with 16 bases between them. CDR3 length: 17 residues. CDR3 residues: CASSFRLINAGANVLTF. The CDR3 DNA reads as TGTGCCAGCAGTTTTCGGTTAATTAATGCGGGGGCCAACGTCCTGACTTTC.

The J gene is TRBJ1-2, the V gene TRBV20-1, with 10 bases lining up with TRBD1. CDR3 length equals 15 residues. Germline trimming cut 6 bases from V and 4 bases from J; bases unmatched to any gene: 11. Germline V gene data show CDR1 as DFQATT and CDR2 as SNEGSKA (reference sequence). The CDR3 spells CSARDPGTGVYGYTF. In DNA form, the CDR3 reads TGCAGTGCCAGGGATCCCGGGACAGGGGTCTATGGCTACACCTTC.

The table lists this clonotype with a few counts. This rearrangement joins TRBV7-2 to TRBJ1-1, with unresolved D. V was shortened by 2 bases and J by 0 bases, with 7 bases between the two germline ends. This CDR3 spans 14 amino acids. Germline V lookup: CDR1 SGHTA, CDR2 FQGNSA. CDR3 sequence: CASSLMGMNTEAFF. The CDR3 DNA sequence: TGTGCCAGCAGCTTAATGGGGATGAACACTGAAGCTTTCTTT.

V usage is TRBV28 and J usage is TRBJ2-5; the match to TRBD2 covers 7 bases. The CDR3 covers 15 residues. V gave up 4 bases and J gave up 2 bases; unmatched junction bases: 7. Germline lookup yields CDR1 MDHEN and CDR2 SYDVKM. The CDR3 coding sequence is TGTGCCAGCAGTTCCCCGGGGGGACGTCAAGAGACCCAGTACTTC. Residues: CASSSPGGRQETQYF.

This clonotype was observed a handful of times. CDR3 nucleotide sequence: TGTGCCAGCAGTCCCCCCGGGTTTAGCACAGATACGCAGTATTTT. Translated, it gives CASSPPGFSTDTQYF. The rearrangement uses TRBV12-3 or TRBV12-4 and TRBJ2-3, with unresolved D. The CDR3 runs 15 residues. The V end lost 5 bases, the J end lost 0 bases, and 12 bases lay between the germline ends.

The chain couples TRBV20-1 to TRBJ2-3; tentative D call: TRBD2 (7 bases). Per the germline V gene, CDR1 is DFQATT and CDR2 is SNEGSKA (reference sequence). V was clipped by 0 bases and J by 2 bases, with 12 bases between them. The CDR3 contains 15 residues. The CDR3 loop reads CSARDPGGPTDTQYF. CDR3 sequence (DNA): TGCAGTGCTAGAGATCCCGGGGGGCCCACAGATACGCAGTATTTT.